Below, 20 T cell receptor beta chains from the same sample are listed, as sequenced in a study of CD8 T cells in Susac syndrome. When the RNA was reverse transcribed, random hexamers were used with an input of about 0.5 to 1 ug. TCRdb itself ran the immunoSEQ multiplex PCR reads through MiXCR, one entry per CDR3 protein. In the table there are 130,000 or so distinct CDR3 sequences, over 90% of which are singletons. Material: CD4+ T cells from PBMCs. Source of these receptors: a human donor with Susac syndrome.

The chain joins TRBV7-9 to TRBJ2-3; no reliable D call. Germline V gives CDR1 SEHNR, CDR2 FQNEAQ (reference sequence). Trimming removed 4 bases from V and 10 bases from J, with 15 bases in between. The CDR3 length is 13 residues. CDR3 protein: CASSSLESFAQYF. The CDR3 region has the DNA TGTGCCAGCAGCTCGTTAGAGTCATTCGCGCAGTATTTT.

The rearrangement joins TRBV5-1 to TRBJ2-7; TRBD1 agrees at 10 bases. The CDR3 contains 17 residues. V dropped 5 bases and J dropped 3; count of bases not matched to a gene: 14. The germline CDR1 and CDR2 sequences are SGHRS and YFSETQ. The CDR3 DNA is TGCGCCAGCAGTCGGGGGACAGGGGACGGACCTGACTACGAGCAGTACTTC. Its protein is CASSRGTGDGPDYEQYF.

The chain couples TRBV29-1 to TRBJ1-5; unclear D gene. The V gene's germline CDR1 is SQVTM and CDR2 ANQGSEA. The CDR3 is 12 residues long. V gave up 6 bases and J gave up 3 bases, with 9 bases separating them. Here the CDR3 DNA reads TGCAGCGTGGCAGGTCCCAATCAGCCCCAGCATTTT. It codes for CSVAGPNQPQHF.

This sequence joins TRBV4-1 and TRBJ1-2; D perhaps matches TRBD1 (5 bases). Germline-derived CDR1 and CDR2 are MGHRA and YSYEKL. V was cut by 0 bases and J by 2 bases, with 7 bases left in between. This CDR3 region has 14 residues. DNA of the CDR3: TGCGCCAGCAGCCAAGAACAGGAGAACTATGGCTACACCTTC. This codes for CASSQEQENYGYTF.

The chain couples TRBV29-1 to TRBJ1-1; D possibly corresponds to TRBD1 (6 bases). The CDR3 covers 13 residues. Trimming removed 6 bases from V and 0 bases from J, with 11 bases in between. Germline CDR1 and CDR2: SQVTM and ANQGSEA. The CDR3 DNA is TGCAGCGTACAGGGTACTATGAACACTGAAGCTTTCTTT. Its translation: CSVQGTMNTEAFF. Based on the CDR3 plus reference TRBV29-1 and TRBJ1-1, the full variable domain is SAVISQKPSRDICQRGTSLTIQCQVDSQVTMMFWYRQQPGQSLTLIATANQGSEATYESGFVIDKFPISRPNLTFSTLTVSNMSPEDSSIYLCSVQGTMNTEAFFGQGTRLTVV.

The V and J genes are TRBV19 and TRBJ2-7, with 7 positions matching TRBD1. This CDR3 has 14 residues. V lost 4 bases to trimming and J lost 3 bases; unmatched junction nucleotides: 6. The germline CDR1 and CDR2 sequences are LNHDA and SQIVND (reference sequence). In DNA form, the CDR3 reads TGTGCCAGTAGTAGACGGGACAGTAACTACGAGCAGTACTTC. Translation gives CASSRRDSNYEQYF.

DNA of the CDR3: TGCGCCAGCAGCTTGGCTCGCGTGGGATACGGCTACACCTTC. This gives the protein CASSLARVGYGYTF. The chain uses TRBV5-1 and TRBJ1-2; no firm D call. Trimming took off 0 bases at V and 8 bases at J, with 14 bases between the two ends. Germline lookup yields CDR1 SGHRS and CDR2 YFSETQ. The CDR3 spans 14 residues.

The V and J genes are TRBV20-1 and TRBJ1-2; perhaps TRBD1 as D (6 bases). Germline CDR1 DFQATT, CDR2 SNEGSKA (reference sequence). Trimming pared 3 bases from V and 6 bases from J, leaving 11 bases between. The CDR3 has 12 amino acids. DNA of the CDR3: TGCAGTGCTAGCGCAGGGGTAGATGGCTACACCTTC. Amino acids: CSASAGVDGYTF.

The gene calls are TRBV10-3 and TRBJ1-3; D is possibly TRBD1 (5 bases). V dropped 3 bases and J dropped 3 bases, with 9 bases sitting between them. This CDR3 spans 14 amino acids. The germline V gene encodes CDR1 ENHRY and CDR2 SYGVKD. The CDR3 loop reads CAISDVGDGNTIYF. CDR3 DNA sequence: TGTGCCATCAGTGATGTAGGGGATGGAAACACCATATATTTT.

This clonotype was counted a few times. This rearrangement joins TRBV14 to TRBJ1-1, with D perhaps matching TRBD1 (5 bases). V lost 9 bases and J 1 base, leaving 12 bases between the germline ends. The germline V gene has CDR1 SGHDN and CDR2 FVKESK. This CDR3 comprises 13 residues. The chain's CDR3 is CASSVQGNTEAFF. The CDR3 nucleotides read TGTGCCAGTAGTGTTCAGGGGAACACTGAAGCTTTCTTT. Full variable domain (missing parts from reference TRBV14 and TRBJ1-1): EAGVTQFPSHSVIEKGQTVTLRCDPISGHDNLYWYRRVMGKEIKFLLHFVKESKQDESGMPNNRFLAERTGGTYSTLKVQPAELEDSGVYFCASSVQGNTEAFFGQGTRLTVV.

The rearrangement joins TRBV12-3 or TRBV12-4 to TRBJ1-2, with 8 positions matching TRBD1. The CDR3 consists of 14 residues. The V segment lost 6 bases and the J segment 8 bases; nucleotides outside the gene matches: 11. The CDR3 reads CASSPGPGGRGYTF. CDR3 coding DNA: TGTGCCAGCAGCCCGGGGCCAGGGGGCAGAGGCTACACCTTC.

V and J are TRBV5-4 and TRBJ2-2; a weak D match, TRBD2 (6 bases). V lost 5 bases and J 0 bases, leaving 17 bases between the germline ends. The CDR3 has 17 residues. Germline V gene sequence: CDR1 SGHNT, CDR2 YYREEE (reference sequence). The CDR3 DNA sequence: TGTGCCAGCAGACCCCTAGGGGCGGGAACGAACACCGGGGAGCTGTTTTTT. Encoded protein: CASRPLGAGTNTGELFF.

V gene TRBV6-5 combines with J gene TRBJ2-1, with D possibly being TRBD1 (6 bases). The CDR3 is made up of 11 amino acids. V was cut by 7 bases and J by 9 bases, with 10 bases left in between. In germline, CDR1 is MNHEY, CDR2 SVGAGI. The CDR3 nucleotides are TGTGCCAGCACCCAGGGGATTGAGCAGTTCTTC. Its translation: CASTQGIEQFF.

The gene calls are TRBV28 and TRBJ1-1; TRBD1 might be the D (6 bases). The CDR3 covers 11 residues. Germline V gene lookup returns CDR1 MDHEN and CDR2 SYDVKM. The V and J ends lost 5 bases and 8 bases respectively, with 9 bases between them. CDR3 loop: CASSTQGEAFF. In DNA form, the CDR3 reads TGTGCCAGCAGTACCCAGGGGGAAGCTTTCTTT.

This sequence joins TRBV29-1 and TRBJ1-5; possibly TRBD1 for D (6 bases). There are 15 residues in the CDR3. Per germline, CDR1 SQVTM and CDR2 ANQGSEA. The V end lost 4 bases, the J end lost 2 bases, and 15 bases lay between the germline ends. The CDR3 loop reads CSVGPGGRGNQPQHF. The CDR3 coding sequence is TGCAGCGTTGGTCCGGGGGGCAGAGGCAATCAGCCCCAGCATTTT.

The V and J genes are TRBV20-1 and TRBJ1-2; D ambiguous. The CDR3 runs 8 residues. Germline assignment: CDR1 DFQATT and CDR2 SNEGSKA (reference sequence). The CDR3 sequence is CRTGGYTF. In nucleotides, the CDR3 is TGCAGGACGGGGGGCTACACCTTC.

The genes are TRBV20-1 and TRBJ1-5, with no clear D. Trimming removed 3 bases at V and 5 bases at J, with 5 bases between. There are 11 residues in the CDR3. Per the germline V gene, CDR1 is DFQATT and CDR2 is SNEGSKA (reference sequence). DNA of the CDR3: TGCAGTGCTAGTTACGATCAGCCCCAGCATTTT. Amino acid sequence: CSASYDQPQHF.

The rearrangement joins TRBV20-1 to TRBJ1-1; no definite D call. V lost 0 bases to trimming and J lost 1 base, with 9 bases between them. Per the germline V gene, CDR1 is DFQATT and CDR2 is SNEGSKA (reference sequence). This CDR3 comprises 14 residues. Here the CDR3 reads CSARDPDRNTEAFF. In nucleotides, the CDR3 is TGCAGTGCTAGAGACCCAGATAGGAACACTGAAGCTTTCTTT.

This sequence joins TRBV12-3 or TRBV12-4 and TRBJ2-6; 8 nucleotides align to TRBD1. V lost 2 bases and J lost 1; bases outside the gene matches: 4. CDR3 length: 17 residues. For the CDR3, the DNA is TGTGCCAGCAGTTTACGGACAGGGCTGTCTGGGGCCAACGTCCTGACTTTC. It encodes CASSLRTGLSGANVLTF.

CDR3 residues: CSAARGGTSGSGANVLTF. For the CDR3, the DNA is TGCAGCGCCGCCCGAGGCGGGACTAGCGGCTCTGGGGCCAACGTCCTGACTTTC. V usage is TRBV29-1 and J usage is TRBJ2-6; 11 bases map to TRBD2. The CDR3 loop spans 18 amino acids. The germline V gene encodes CDR1 SQVTM and CDR2 ANQGSEA. J gave up 0 bases and V 7 bases, and 11 bases lay outside the gene matches.